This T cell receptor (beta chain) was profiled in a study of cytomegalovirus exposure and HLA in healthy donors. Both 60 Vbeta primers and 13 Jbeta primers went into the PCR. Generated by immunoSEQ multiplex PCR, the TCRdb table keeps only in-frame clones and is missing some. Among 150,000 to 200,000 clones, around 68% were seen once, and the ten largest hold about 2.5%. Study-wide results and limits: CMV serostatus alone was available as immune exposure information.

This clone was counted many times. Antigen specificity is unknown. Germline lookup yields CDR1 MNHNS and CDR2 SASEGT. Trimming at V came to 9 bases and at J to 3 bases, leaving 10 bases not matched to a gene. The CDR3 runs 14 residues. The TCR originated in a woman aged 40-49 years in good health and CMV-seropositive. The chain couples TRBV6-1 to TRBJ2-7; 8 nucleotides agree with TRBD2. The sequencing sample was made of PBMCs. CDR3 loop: CASKPSRGGYEQYF. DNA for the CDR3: TGTGCCAGTAAGCCCAGCCGGGGGGGCTACGAGCAGTACTTC.